Shown below are 19 T cell receptor beta chains from a single sample sequenced in a study of blood T cell repertoires in COVID-19. Generated by immunoSEQ multiplex PCR, the TCRdb table keeps only in-frame clones and is missing some. The sample lists 50,000 or so clones; around 80% were seen once. Material for sequencing was peripheral blood. These receptors came from a man in his forties with acute or convalescent COVID-19.

The rearrangement links TRBV11-2 to TRBJ2-3; weak D call: TRBD2 (7 bases). Germline V CDR1 and CDR2: SGHAT, FQNNGV. The CDR3 runs 13 residues. With 8 bases removed from V and 3 bases from J, the gap between germline ends came to 12 bases. CDR3 in DNA: TGTGCCAGCGGGGGGGGCCCGACAGATACGCAGTATTTT. It codes for CASGGGPTDTQYF.

The gene calls are TRBV29-1 and TRBJ2-1; TRBD2 agrees at 14 bases. The CDR3 sequence is 14 residues long. The V and J ends lost 6 bases and 2 bases, in that order; junction bases with no gene match: 0. The germline CDR1 and CDR2 sequences are SQVTM and ANQGSEA. The CDR3 nucleotides are TGCAGCGTGACTAGCGGGAGGGCCTACAATGAGCAGTTCTTC. This gives the protein CSVTSGRAYNEQFF.

The chain carries TRBV6-5 and TRBJ1-4, with D possibly TRBD1 on 5 matching bases. Germline loops: CDR1 MNHEY, CDR2 SVGAGI. The CDR3 has 13 amino acids. V gave up 6 bases and J gave up 3 bases, with 8 bases separating them. The CDR3 region has the DNA TGTGCCAGCAGCAGGGATGCTAATGAAAAACTGTTTTTT. Its translation is CASSRDANEKLFF.

The CDR3 spells CASRQQETQYF. In nucleotides, the CDR3 is TGTGCCAGCAGGCAGCAAGAGACCCAGTACTTC. The V gene is TRBV12-3 or TRBV12-4, the J gene TRBJ2-5; D is undetermined. The CDR3 contains 11 residues. The ends were cut back, 6 bases at V and 2 bases at J, with 4 bases in the middle.

V gene TRBV19 combines with J gene TRBJ2-5; TRBD2 might be the D (7 bases). CDR1 and CDR2 from the germline V gene are LNHDA and SQIVND (reference sequence). CDR3 length: 15 residues. The V end was cut by 5 bases, the J end by 4 bases, with 17 bases between. CDR3 sequence: CASSWGQGGSETQYF. Written as DNA, the CDR3 is TGTGCCAGTAGTTGGGGGCAGGGAGGGTCAGAGACCCAGTACTTC.

J is TRBJ2-5 and V is TRBV3-1 (or the pseudogene TRBV3-2); D may be TRBD1 (6 bases). The CDR3 spans 13 residues. The germline gives CDR1 LGHDT, CDR2 YNNKEL (reference sequence). Trimming took off 4 bases at V and 5 bases at J, with 11 bases between the two ends. The CDR3 DNA follows: TGTGCCAGCAGCCTTACAGGGTCGGAGACCCAGTACTTC. Translation gives CASSLTGSETQYF.

This clone was found a few times. The gene calls are TRBV6-5 and TRBJ1-6; D is possibly TRBD1 (5 bases). Germline CDR1 reads MNHEY; CDR2 reads SVGAGI. This CDR3 comprises 13 residues. V gave up 8 bases and J gave up 4 bases, with 9 bases separating them. CDR3 in amino acids: CASQGIYNSPLHF. The CDR3 DNA follows: TGTGCCAGCCAGGGCATTTATAATTCACCCCTCCACTTT.

The rearrangement joins TRBV24-1 to TRBJ2-5, with a tentative D call TRBD1 (5 bases). This CDR3 has 14 residues. The ends were cut back, 5 bases at V and 6 bases at J, with 15 bases in the middle. Germline V gives CDR1 KGHDR, CDR2 SFDVKD. The CDR3 coding sequence is TGTGCCACCAGTGGTCAGGGTGGGCGGCAGACCCAGTACTTC. Protein: CATSGQGGRQTQYF.

J is TRBJ2-5 and V is TRBV24-1, with D maybe TRBD1 (7 bases). The CDR3 runs 13 residues. V was pared by 9 bases and J by 4 bases, with 14 bases between. Germline CDR1 and CDR2: KGHDR and SFDVKD. Here the CDR3 reads CATGGQGGETQYF. The DNA of the CDR3 is TGTGCCACCGGAGGGCAGGGGGGAGAGACCCAGTACTTC.

The chain is built from TRBV5-5 and TRBJ1-5; D possibly corresponds to TRBD1 (6 bases). The CDR3 totals 16 residues. The germline V and J ends were trimmed by 0 bases and 7 bases, with 17 bases remaining between them. Per germline, CDR1 SGHKS and CDR2 YYEKEE (reference sequence). The CDR3 DNA follows: TGTGCCAGCAGCTTGGCCGGGCACAGGGATAGGCAGCCCCAGCATTTT. Amino acid sequence: CASSLAGHRDRQPQHF.

This sequence joins TRBV24-1 and TRBJ2-1, with no clear D. Per germline, CDR1 KGHDR and CDR2 SFDVKD. This CDR3 contains 14 residues. V gave up 1 base and J gave up 7 bases, with 10 bases separating them. This CDR3 is CATSDLRTTNEQFF. CDR3 DNA sequence: TGTGCCACCAGTGATTTAAGAACAACGAATGAGCAGTTCTTC.

Only a few counts were recorded for this clone. The V and J genes are TRBV5-4 and TRBJ2-3, with 9 bases fitting TRBD1. V was pared by 2 bases and J by 4 bases, with 2 bases of the junction left unmatched. The CDR3 is made up of 14 amino acids. Germline CDR1 SGHNT, CDR2 YYREEE (reference sequence). The CDR3 bases are TGTGCCAGCAGCTTACAGGGGGCCGCAGATACGCAGTATTTT. This sequence encodes CASSLQGAADTQYF.

The rearrangement uses TRBV24-1 and TRBJ2-1, with TRBD1 as a possible D gene (6 bases). The length of the CDR3 is 12 residues. The germline CDR1 and CDR2 sequences are KGHDR and SFDVKD. V was pared by 9 bases and J by 2 bases, with 7 bases between. The CDR3 sequence: CATGGPYNEQFF. CDR3 nucleotide sequence: TGTGCCACCGGGGGCCCCTACAATGAGCAGTTCTTC.

The chain couples TRBV10-2 to TRBJ1-6; D perhaps matches TRBD1 (6 bases). The CDR3 length is 13 residues. Trimming removed 5 bases from V and 9 bases from J, with 11 bases in between. From germline, CDR1 is WSHSY and CDR2 SAAADI. Written as DNA, the CDR3 is TGCGCCAGCAGTACAGGGTCCGGTTCACCCCTCCACTTT. Residues: CASSTGSGSPLHF.

Here the CDR3 reads CASSPAGVNRDEQYF. The CDR3 coding sequence is TGTGCCAGCAGCCCCGCGGGAGTTAACAGAGACGAGCAGTACTTC. The chain combines TRBV7-9 with TRBJ2-7; TRBD2 matches 7 bases. CDR3 length equals 15 residues. Losses at the gene ends were 5 bases for V and 5 bases for J; bases not matched to a gene: 12. Germline V gives CDR1 SEHNR, CDR2 FQNEAQ (reference sequence).

V gene TRBV30 combines with J gene TRBJ2-2; 8 nucleotides align to TRBD1. J was trimmed by 7 bases and V by 3 bases; bases with no gene match: 4. The germline gives CDR1 GTSNPN, CDR2 SVGIG (reference sequence). The CDR3 consists of 13 residues. CDR3 DNA: TGTGCCTGGAGGGGACAGGTTTTCGGGGAGCTGTTTTTT. Amino acids: CAWRGQVFGELFF.

This rearrangement joins TRBV29-1 to TRBJ2-5; D might be TRBD2 (7 bases). Trimming shortened V by 6 bases and J by 1 base, and 18 bases separated the two germline ends. The CDR3 runs 15 residues. Germline CDR1 SQVTM, CDR2 ANQGSEA. The CDR3 protein is CSVALRGGPQETQYF. In nucleotides, the CDR3 is TGCAGCGTCGCTCTGAGGGGGGGACCCCAAGAGACCCAGTACTTC. Filled out from reference TRBV29-1 and TRBJ2-5, the complete variable domain reads SAVISQKPSRDICQRGTSLTIQCQVDSQVTMMFWYRQQPGQSLTLIATANQGSEATYESGFVIDKFPISRPNLTFSTLTVSNMSPEDSSIYLCSVALRGGPQETQYFGPGTRLLVL.

The rearrangement joins TRBV27 to TRBJ1-6, with 7 bases identical to TRBD1. The CDR3 length is 18 residues. Germline V gene lookup returns CDR1 MNHEY and CDR2 SMNVEV (reference sequence). The V and J ends lost 6 bases and 1 base, in that order; junction bases with no gene match: 12. Written as DNA, the CDR3 is TGTGCCAGCAGCCCGCATGGAGGGGGCGCTTCCTATAATTCACCCCTCCACTTT. This gives the protein CASSPHGGGASYNSPLHF.

This rearrangement joins TRBV3-1 (or the pseudogene TRBV3-2) to TRBJ1-1; D is uncertain. Germline V gene sequence: CDR1 LGHDT, CDR2 YNNKEL (reference sequence). CDR3 size: 15 residues. V lost 4 bases and J 0 bases, leaving 12 bases between the germline ends. The CDR3 bases are TGTGCCAGCAGCCCTCGTGGCACCATGAACACTGAAGCTTTCTTT. Protein sequence: CASSPRGTMNTEAFF.